This TCR beta chain was found in a study of HIV-infected patients and healthy controls (dated 2014 in TCRdb). Context from the whole study: The study tested whether deep TCR repertoire sequencing of HIV patients' small blood samples could capture immune perturbation and reconstitution. Study-wide conclusions, independent of this receptor: In the samples, alpha-beta chain pairing was left undetermined. Compared with controls, HIV-infected patients showed significantly different mean usage of eight alpha and eight beta V genes. Slight age and sex profile differences between the study cohorts did not explain the observed diversity differences. Unequal numbers of distinct sequences between patients and controls complicated comparisons, and size-matching overweighted rare events from HIV-infected data. Only sixteen HIV-infected individuals were processed, which the authors considered a major limit on how widely the findings apply. Size-matched repertoire data did not replicate the apparent post-therapy recovery of the Gini index in HIV-infected patients. Donor HLA types were not determined in the study. HIV-infected repertoires showed significantly elevated mean Gini indices relative to controls, which possibly reflects oligoclonality. Healthy control repertoires showed roughly threefold more distinct CDR3s and higher Shannon diversity than untreated HIV+ repertoires. The dynamics of distinct T-cell subpopulations could not be separated, and sequencing depth was restricted, because whole blood was used. Alpha-chain CDR3s from MAIT cells appeared at high frequency in healthy controls but were severely depleted in HIV+ repertoires. HIV-associated CDR3s exhibited a significant reduction in frequency during therapy, whereas CMV-associated CDR3s exhibited no significant change, although the majority increased in frequency. More CDR3s were shared between individuals among healthy controls than among HIV+ patients, as measured by Jaccard index and by the count of highly shared sequences.

Many counts were recorded for this clonotype. This clone's antigen is unknown. Base qualities are not provided; no much larger clone lies one nucleotide away. Reverse transcription of approximately 500 ng RNA was performed with SuperScript III using primers directed against the alpha and beta constant regions. Separate libraries for the alpha and beta chains were generated through chain-specific third strand synthesis that incorporated multiplexing indices. In the protocol, all rearrangements within a chain were amplified with a single primer pair so that primer bias was avoided, and molecular barcodes were added to each cDNA molecule. T4 RNA Ligase 1 joined purified cDNA to a 5' RACE adapter that carried a random hexamer and the SP2 sequencing primer site. The authors primed second strand synthesis from the SP2 site with Phusion polymerase and used slow temperature ramps to favor optimal annealing. The 12-nucleotide barcode on each molecule comprised two random hexamer sequences, both introduced before amplification and concatenated. A short first PCR added P5 and P7 adapter elements plus a second index, followed by an approximately 25-cycle amplification PCR with P5s and P7 primers. A total of 25 to 30 PCR cycles were applied to the libraries, which were quantified on a Qubit, sized on a Bioanalyzer, and diluted to 4 nM. Sequencing of the normalized libraries was performed on an Illumina MiSeq with 2 x 250 paired-end kits. Reverse transcription reactions were cleaned up on MinElute columns and eluted into about 9.3 ul Tris-Cl. The adapter ligations were run for 23 hours at 16 degrees C, and AMPure XP beads at a 1:1 ratio were afterwards used to clean them. In the original analysis: Demultiplexed FASTQ files were processed with a modified Decombinator by which V, J, insert and barcode information was output. Any sequence that shared a barcode yet differed from the dominant sequence was discarded as an error, and the number of original cDNA molecules was estimated by counting barcodes clustered at Levenshtein distance 3. Downstream analyses used R packages ineq, vegan, igraph and RCytoscape, with IMGT nomenclature and CDR3 definitions. V gene usage was calculated across distinct sequences, with every TCR tallied a single time to avoid skew from clonal expansion. Whenever two unique CDR3 amino acid sequences within a donor differed by a single Levenshtein edit, similarity networks linked them. Published HIV-specific CDR3s (approximately 84 alpha, some 670 beta) and CMV-specific CDR3s (13 alpha, 200 to 300 beta) were assembled and queried against the repertoires. Random subsampling to size-matched repertoires showed patients' decreased diversity was not caused by their lower sequence numbers. Using fastp at Q25 and MiXCR, TCRdb reprocessed the public reads and kept productive beta chains. A single entry per CDR3 protein holds the most common genes and DNA from its merged rows. These V and J calls originate from TCRdb's pipeline instead of the authors' own analysis. This sample has just over 15,000 distinct CDR3 sequences in its table, and roughly 7.6% of those were observed once. The ten largest clones take up 6.5% to 8.5% of the sample.

Since whole blood was used without any cell fractionation, the repertoire reflected all peripheral T cells in unsorted form. As controls, ten healthy donors without infection were sampled, and about 40% of the ten donors were sampled a second time two to four months later. A roughly 2.4 ml sample of peripheral blood was drawn into Tempus tubes for RNA extraction. Residual genomic DNA was removed with the TURBO-DNase kit and globin mRNA was depleted with GLOBINclear. The CDR3 runs 14 amino acids, cysteine and phenylalanine included. CDR3 DNA is the only sequence kept; it has 42 bases, read in frame from the first base. As encoded in the germline V gene (reference sequence), CDR1 is DFQATT while CDR2 is SNEGSKA. The germline V and J ends show losses of 3 bases and 4 bases respectively, and no gene match explains 2 bases of the junction.

The clonotype was recovered from an adult in good health. Material for sequencing was blood. The rearranged chain carries TRBV20-1 and TRBJ2-2; TRBD1 matches 10 bases in the middle. The CDR3 reads as follows: CSARRTGGTGELFF. The nucleotide sequence reads TGCAGTGCTAGGAGGACAGGGGGCACCGGGGAGCTGTTTTTT.